This T cell receptor (beta chain) was found in a study of cytomegalovirus exposure and HLA in healthy donors. Overall study findings and caveats: Relative to the roughly 640-donor mean, N-insertions were reportedly fewer in an Asian-associated ancestry cluster in a later analysis.

Both 60 Vbeta primers and 13 Jbeta primers went into the PCR. The protocol was immunoSEQ multiplex PCR, while the TCRdb copy is restricted to in-frame clones and leaves out a portion. This sample has 130,000 to 150,000 clones, with around 79% found just once. The CDR3 is made up of 20 amino acids. V gave up 3 bases and J gave up 2 bases; unmatched junction bases: 20. CDR1 is LGHNA, CDR2 YSLEER, per germline. Concerning this clone itself: The antigen is not known.

The sequence was collected from a female donor in good health and CMV-seronegative. Source material: PBMCs. V and J are TRBV4-3 and TRBJ1-2, with 8 positions matching TRBD1. CDR3: CASSHAPGQGRKGENYGYTF. The CDR3 coding sequence is TGCGCCAGCAGCCACGCCCCCGGACAGGGCCGGAAGGGGGAGAACTATGGCTACACCTTC.